The rows below give T cell receptor beta chains drawn from one sample of a study of response to subunit inactivated influenza vaccine. One entry per CDR3 protein results from TCRdb running MiXCR on the RT-PCR reads. The sample lists about 780,000 distinct CDR3 sequences, around 18% occurring once. Sequencing was performed on PBMCs from blood, taken 5 days after vaccination. Receptors originate from a man aged 50-60 years who received an inactivated influenza vaccine. Both conserved end residues are part of each CDR3. A D gene is named only where the DNA matches it firmly. Part of the rows lack a size; the others show once, few, many or a class for expanded clones.

j_gene: TRBJ2-1; d_gene: NA; abundance: NA; v_gene: TRBV20-1; len: 11; CDR3aa: CSAPRANEQFF; CDR3nt: TGCAGTGCCCCTAGGGCAAATGAGCAGTTCTTC
j_gene: TRBJ2-3; d_gene: NA; abundance: NA; v_gene: TRBV7-9; len: 15; CDR3aa: CASSLGTGGPDAQYF; CDR3nt: TGTGCCAGCAGCTTAGGGACGGGGGGCCCCGATGCGCAGTATTTT
j_gene: TRBJ1-2; d_gene: NA; abundance: NA; v_gene: TRBV4-3; len: 14; CDR3aa: CASSQGMGTDGYTF; CDR3nt: TGCGCCAGCAGCCAAGGTATGGGCACTGATGGCTACACCTTC
j_gene: TRBJ2-3; d_gene: TRBD2; abundance: NA; v_gene: TRBV10-3; len: 16; CDR3aa: CAIRKTSGIGTDTQYF; CDR3nt: TGTGCCATCAGAAAGACTAGCGGGATTGGCACAGATACGCAGTATTTT
j_gene: TRBJ2-5; d_gene: NA; abundance: NA; v_gene: TRBV7-9; len: 15; CDR3aa: CASSLSGTPQETQYF; CDR3nt: TGTGCCAGCAGCCTTAGCGGTACGCCCCAAGAGACCCAGTACTTC
j_gene: TRBJ2-1; d_gene: NA; abundance: few; v_gene: TRBV11-2; len: 12; CDR3aa: CASSVSLGEQFF; CDR3nt: TGTGCCAGCAGCGTTAGCTTGGGTGAGCAGTTCTTC
j_gene: TRBJ2-3; d_gene: TRBD1; abundance: NA; v_gene: TRBV5-1; len: 15; CDR3aa: CASSSWTGSTDTQYF; CDR3nt: TGCGCCAGCAGCTCCTGGACAGGGAGCACAGATACGCAGTATTTT
j_gene: TRBJ1-4; d_gene: TRBD1; abundance: NA; v_gene: TRBV7-9; len: 16; CDR3aa: CASSYGQGVANEKLFF; CDR3nt: TGTGCCAGCAGCTATGGACAGGGGGTCGCCAATGAAAAACTGTTTTTT
j_gene: TRBJ1-5; d_gene: TRBD1; abundance: NA; v_gene: TRBV15; len: 15; CDR3aa: CATSTDRGKYQPQHF; CDR3nt: TGTGCCACCAGCACAGACAGGGGCAAGTATCAGCCCCAGCATTTT
j_gene: TRBJ1-1; d_gene: NA; abundance: few; v_gene: TRBV20-1; len: 13; CDR3aa: CSAVQGWNTEAFF; CDR3nt: TGCAGCGCAGTACAGGGATGGAACACTGAAGCTTTCTTT
j_gene: TRBJ2-5; d_gene: NA; abundance: many; v_gene: TRBV7-9; len: 13; CDR3aa: CASSSGTGETQYF; CDR3nt: TGCGCCAGCAGTTCGGGGACGGGGGAGACCCAGTACTTC
j_gene: TRBJ2-5; d_gene: NA; abundance: NA; v_gene: TRBV20-1; len: 15; CDR3aa: CSAKPLRMDQETQYF; CDR3nt: TGCAGTGCTAAACCCTTAAGGATGGACCAAGAGACCCAGTACTTC
j_gene: TRBJ1-6; d_gene: TRBD1; abundance: NA; v_gene: TRBV9; len: 16; CDR3aa: CASSPLPGTGVSPLHF; CDR3nt: TGTGCCAGCAGCCCTCTCCCCGGGACAGGGGTTTCACCCCTCCACTTT
j_gene: TRBJ2-7; d_gene: TRBD2; abundance: few; v_gene: TRBV7-2; len: 14; CDR3aa: CASSRTSDSYEQYF; CDR3nt: TGTGCCAGCAGCCGGACTAGCGACTCCTACGAGCAGTACTTC
j_gene: TRBJ2-6; d_gene: NA; abundance: many; v_gene: TRBV4-2; len: 15; CDR3aa: CASSPGRSGANVLTF; CDR3nt: TGTGCCAGCAGCCCTGGGCGCTCTGGGGCCAACGTCCTGACTTTC
j_gene: TRBJ1-1; d_gene: NA; abundance: NA; v_gene: TRBV10-3; len: 14; CDR3aa: CAISEVSQNTEAFF; CDR3nt: TGTGCCATCAGTGAAGTCAGTCAGAACACTGAAGCTTTCTTT
j_gene: TRBJ2-1; d_gene: NA; abundance: many; v_gene: TRBV27; len: 14; CDR3aa: CASSLARLYNEQFF; CDR3nt: TGTGCCAGCAGTTTAGCCAGACTCTACAATGAGCAGTTCTTC
j_gene: TRBJ2-3; d_gene: NA; abundance: NA; v_gene: TRBV19; len: 14; CDR3aa: CASSLLEGTDTQYF; CDR3nt: TGTGCCAGTAGTTTACTAGAGGGAACAGATACGCAGTATTTT
j_gene: TRBJ1-2; d_gene: NA; abundance: NA; v_gene: TRBV24-1; len: 13; CDR3aa: CATSGAANYGYTF; CDR3nt: TGTGCCACCAGTGGAGCGGCTAACTATGGCTACACCTTC
j_gene: TRBJ2-7; d_gene: NA; abundance: many; v_gene: TRBV20-1; len: 15; CDR3aa: CSARDGTTGGVEQYF; CDR3nt: TGCAGTGCTAGAGACGGGACCACCGGTGGGGTCGAGCAGTACTTC
j_gene: TRBJ2-5; d_gene: NA; abundance: NA; v_gene: TRBV7-9; len: 15; CDR3aa: CASSLEDGLRGTQYF; CDR3nt: TGTGCCAGCAGCTTAGAGGACGGACTCAGGGGGACCCAGTACTTC
j_gene: TRBJ1-1; d_gene: TRBD1; abundance: NA; v_gene: TRBV7-9; len: 15; CDR3aa: CASSSDLTGVGEAFF; CDR3nt: TGTGCCAGCAGCTCAGACCTGACAGGGGTCGGGGAAGCTTTCTTT
j_gene: TRBJ2-1; d_gene: NA; abundance: NA; v_gene: TRBV10-1; len: 17; CDR3aa: CASSPGGTGRVLQKQFF; CDR3nt: TGCGCCAGCAGTCCGGGTGGAACAGGGAGGGTCCTACAGAAGCAGTTCTTC
j_gene: TRBJ1-1; d_gene: TRBD1; abundance: many; v_gene: TRBV28; len: 11; CDR3aa: CASSGGTEAFF; CDR3nt: TGTGCCAGCTCCGGCGGGACAGAGGCTTTCTTT
j_gene: TRBJ2-3; d_gene: NA; abundance: many; v_gene: TRBV12-3/TRBV12-4; len: 15; CDR3aa: CASSSEGTSTDTQYF; CDR3nt: TGTGCCAGCAGTTCGGAAGGGACTAGCACAGATACGCAGTATTTT
j_gene: TRBJ2-1; d_gene: NA; abundance: NA; v_gene: TRBV7-9; len: 16; CDR3aa: CASSRGDGRGYNEQFF; CDR3nt: TGTGCCAGCAGCCGAGGGGACGGGAGAGGGTACAATGAGCAGTTCTTC
j_gene: TRBJ2-7; d_gene: NA; abundance: few; v_gene: TRBV7-9; len: 16; CDR3aa: CASSFFYGKSSYEQYF; CDR3nt: TGTGCCAGCAGCTTTTTTTACGGGAAGAGCTCCTACGAGCAGTACTTC
j_gene: TRBJ1-5; d_gene: TRBD1; abundance: NA; v_gene: TRBV6-1; len: 13; CDR3aa: CASSTRDRQPQHF; CDR3nt: TGTGCCAGCAGTACCCGGGACAGGCAGCCCCAGCATTTT
j_gene: TRBJ2-1; d_gene: TRBD2; abundance: many; v_gene: TRBV12-3/TRBV12-4; len: 16; CDR3aa: CASSFGRLAGFTTQFF; CDR3nt: TGTGCCAGCAGTTTTGGCCGACTAGCGGGGTTTACAACACAGTTCTTC
j_gene: TRBJ2-2; d_gene: NA; abundance: many; v_gene: TRBV29-1; len: 14; CDR3aa: CSVAGTGNTGELFF; CDR3nt: TGCAGCGTTGCGGGGACTGGGAACACCGGGGAGCTGTTTTTT